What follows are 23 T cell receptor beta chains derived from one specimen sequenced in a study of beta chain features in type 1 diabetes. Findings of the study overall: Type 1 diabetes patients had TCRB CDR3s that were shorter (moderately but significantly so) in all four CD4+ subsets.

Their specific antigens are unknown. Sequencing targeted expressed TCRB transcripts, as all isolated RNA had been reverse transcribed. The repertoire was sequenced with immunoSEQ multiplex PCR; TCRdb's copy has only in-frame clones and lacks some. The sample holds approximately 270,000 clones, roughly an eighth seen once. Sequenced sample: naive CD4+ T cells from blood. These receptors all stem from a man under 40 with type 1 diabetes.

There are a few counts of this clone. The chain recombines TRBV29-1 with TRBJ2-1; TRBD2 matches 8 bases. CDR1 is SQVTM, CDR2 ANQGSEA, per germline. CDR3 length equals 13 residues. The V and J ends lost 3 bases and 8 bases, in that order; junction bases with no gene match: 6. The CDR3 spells CSVESSGRDEQFF. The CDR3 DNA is TGCAGCGTTGAGTCCAGCGGGAGAGATGAGCAGTTCTTC.

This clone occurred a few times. CDR3 in amino acids: CASSVVTGSYNEQFF. The CDR3 nucleotides read TGTGCCAGCAGTGTAGTTACAGGGTCCTACAATGAGCAGTTCTTC. The V and J genes are TRBV2 and TRBJ2-1; tentatively, D is TRBD1 (6 bases). This CDR3 comprises 15 residues. Germline V gene lookup returns CDR1 SNHLY and CDR2 FYNNEI. V was pared by 4 bases and J by 1 base, with 11 bases between. The full variable domain, its missing parts supplied by reference TRBV2 and TRBJ2-1, is EPEVTQTPSHQVTQMGQEVILRCVPISNHLYFYWYRQILGQKVEFLVSFYNNEISEKSEIFDDQFSVERPDGSNFTLKIRSTKLEDSAMYFCASSVVTGSYNEQFFGPGTRLTVL.

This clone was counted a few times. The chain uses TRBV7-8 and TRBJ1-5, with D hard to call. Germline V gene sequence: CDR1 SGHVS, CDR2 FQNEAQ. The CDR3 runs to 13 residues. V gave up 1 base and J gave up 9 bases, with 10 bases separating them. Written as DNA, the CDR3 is TGTGCCAGCAGCTTAGACCGGGGTATGCCCCAGCATTTT. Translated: CASSLDRGMPQHF.

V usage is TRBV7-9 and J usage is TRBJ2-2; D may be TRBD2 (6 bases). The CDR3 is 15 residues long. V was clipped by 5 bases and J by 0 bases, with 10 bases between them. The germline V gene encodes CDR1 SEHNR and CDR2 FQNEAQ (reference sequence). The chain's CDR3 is CASSTGTPNTGELFF. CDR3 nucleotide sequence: TGTGCCAGCAGCACTGGGACTCCGAACACCGGGGAGCTGTTTTTT.

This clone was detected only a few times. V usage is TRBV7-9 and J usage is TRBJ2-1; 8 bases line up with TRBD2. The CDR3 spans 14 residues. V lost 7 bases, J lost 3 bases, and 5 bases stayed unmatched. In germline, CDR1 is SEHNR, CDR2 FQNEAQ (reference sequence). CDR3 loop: CASKGREVYNEQFF. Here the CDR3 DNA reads TGTGCCAGCAAAGGGCGGGAGGTCTACAATGAGCAGTTCTTC.

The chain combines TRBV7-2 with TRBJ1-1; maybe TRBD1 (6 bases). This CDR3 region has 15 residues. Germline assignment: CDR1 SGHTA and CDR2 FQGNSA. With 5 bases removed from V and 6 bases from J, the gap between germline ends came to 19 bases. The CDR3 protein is CASSTTSGTRAEAFF. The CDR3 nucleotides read TGTGCCAGCAGCACGACATCCGGGACAAGAGCTGAAGCTTTCTTT.

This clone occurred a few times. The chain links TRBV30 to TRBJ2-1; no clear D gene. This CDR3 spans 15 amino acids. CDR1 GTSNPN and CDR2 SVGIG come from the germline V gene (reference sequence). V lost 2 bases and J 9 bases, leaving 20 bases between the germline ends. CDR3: CAWSLKVWQSSEQFF. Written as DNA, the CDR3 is TGTGCCTGGAGTTTAAAAGTGTGGCAATCCAGTGAGCAGTTCTTC.

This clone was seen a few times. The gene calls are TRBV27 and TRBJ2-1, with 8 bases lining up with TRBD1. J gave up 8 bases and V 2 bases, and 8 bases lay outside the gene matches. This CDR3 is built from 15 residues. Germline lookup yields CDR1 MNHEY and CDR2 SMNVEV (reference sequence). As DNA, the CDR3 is TGTGCCAGCAGTTTAACTCGGACAGGGAAGGATGAGCAGTTCTTC. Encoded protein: CASSLTRTGKDEQFF.

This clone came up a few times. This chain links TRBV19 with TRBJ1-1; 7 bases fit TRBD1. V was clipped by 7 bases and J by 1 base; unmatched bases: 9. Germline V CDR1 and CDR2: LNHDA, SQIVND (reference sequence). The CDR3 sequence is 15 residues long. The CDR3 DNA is TGTGCCAGTACCGATCGGCGACAGGGGAACACTGAAGCTTTCTTT. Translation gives CASTDRRQGNTEAFF.

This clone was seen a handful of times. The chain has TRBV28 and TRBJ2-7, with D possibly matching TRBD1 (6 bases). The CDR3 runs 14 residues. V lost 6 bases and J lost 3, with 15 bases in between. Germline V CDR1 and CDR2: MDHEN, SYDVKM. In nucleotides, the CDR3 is TGTGCCAGCAGGAGGGGGACGGCATACTACGAGCAGTACTTC. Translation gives CASRRGTAYYEQYF.

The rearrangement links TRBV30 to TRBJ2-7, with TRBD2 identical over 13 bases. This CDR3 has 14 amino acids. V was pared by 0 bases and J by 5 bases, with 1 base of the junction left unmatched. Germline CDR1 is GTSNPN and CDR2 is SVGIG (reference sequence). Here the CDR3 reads CAWSVGLAGDEQYF. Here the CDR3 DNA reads TGTGCCTGGAGTGTAGGACTAGCGGGAGACGAGCAGTACTTC.

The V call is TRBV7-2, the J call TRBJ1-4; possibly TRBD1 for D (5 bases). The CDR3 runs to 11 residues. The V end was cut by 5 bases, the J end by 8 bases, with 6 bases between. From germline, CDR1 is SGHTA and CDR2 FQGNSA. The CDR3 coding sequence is TGTGCCAGCAGCAAGGGGGAAAAACTGTTTTTT. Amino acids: CASSKGEKLFF.

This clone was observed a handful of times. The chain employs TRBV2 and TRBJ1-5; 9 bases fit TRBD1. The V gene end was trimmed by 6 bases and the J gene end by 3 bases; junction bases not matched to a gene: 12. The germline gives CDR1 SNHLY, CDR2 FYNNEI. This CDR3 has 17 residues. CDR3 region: CASRRGSGTGNNQPQHF. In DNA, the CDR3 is TGTGCCAGCAGGCGAGGTTCCGGGACAGGGAACAATCAGCCCCAGCATTTT.

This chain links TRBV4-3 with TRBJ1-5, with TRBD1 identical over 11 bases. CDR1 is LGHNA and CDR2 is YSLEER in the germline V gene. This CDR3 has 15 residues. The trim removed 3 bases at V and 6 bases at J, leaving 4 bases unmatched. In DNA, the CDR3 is TGCGCCAGCAGCCACAGGACAGGGGGCGGTCAGCCCCAGCATTTT. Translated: CASSHRTGGGQPQHF.

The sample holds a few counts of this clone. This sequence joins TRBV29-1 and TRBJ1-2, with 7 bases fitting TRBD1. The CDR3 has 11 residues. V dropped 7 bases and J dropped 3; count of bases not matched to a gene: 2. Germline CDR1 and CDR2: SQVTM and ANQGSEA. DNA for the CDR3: TGCAGCGGCGGGACAGACTATGGCTACACCTTC. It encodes CSGGTDYGYTF.

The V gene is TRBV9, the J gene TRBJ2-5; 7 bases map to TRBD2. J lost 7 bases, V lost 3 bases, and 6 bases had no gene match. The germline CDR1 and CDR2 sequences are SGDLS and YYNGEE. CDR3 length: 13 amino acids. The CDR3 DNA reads TGTGCCAGCAGCGGGGGGAGGGATGGGACCCAGTACTTC. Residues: CASSGGRDGTQYF.

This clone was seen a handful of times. CDR3 in DNA: TGCGCCAGCAGCTTGGAAGCAGGGTTGAATGAGCAGTTCTTC. Its translation is CASSLEAGLNEQFF. The V and J genes are TRBV5-1 and TRBJ2-1; a weak D match, TRBD1 (5 bases). The CDR3 length is 14 residues. V was pared by 0 bases and J by 7 bases, with 11 bases between. Germline V CDR1 and CDR2: SGHRS, YFSETQ. The whole variable domain, remainder taken from reference TRBV5-1 and TRBJ2-1, is KAGVTQTPRYLIKTRGQQVTLSCSPISGHRSVSWYQQTPGQGLQFLFEYFSETQRNKGNFPGRFSGRQFSNSRSEMNVSTLELGDSALYLCASSLEAGLNEQFFGPGTRLTVL.

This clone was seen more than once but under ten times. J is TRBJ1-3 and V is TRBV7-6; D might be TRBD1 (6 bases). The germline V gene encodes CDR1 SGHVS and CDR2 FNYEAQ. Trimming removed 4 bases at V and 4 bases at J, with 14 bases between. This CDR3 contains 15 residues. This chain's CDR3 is CASSSTGRTGNTIYF. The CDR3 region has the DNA TGTGCCAGCAGCTCCACAGGGAGAACAGGAAACACCATATATTTT.

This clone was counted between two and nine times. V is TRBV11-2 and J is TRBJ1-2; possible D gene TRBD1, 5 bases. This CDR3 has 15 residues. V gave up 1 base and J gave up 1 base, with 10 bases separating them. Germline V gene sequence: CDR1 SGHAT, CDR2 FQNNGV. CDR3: CASSLGGGHNYGYTF. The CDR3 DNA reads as TGTGCCAGCAGCTTAGGAGGCGGACATAACTATGGCTACACCTTC.

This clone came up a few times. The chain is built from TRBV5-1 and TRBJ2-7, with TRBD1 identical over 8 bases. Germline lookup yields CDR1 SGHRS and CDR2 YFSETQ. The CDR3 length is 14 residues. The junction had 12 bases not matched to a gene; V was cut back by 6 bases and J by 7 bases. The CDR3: CASTQGARKEEQYF. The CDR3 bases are TGCGCCAGCACCCAGGGGGCGCGGAAGGAGGAGCAGTACTTC.

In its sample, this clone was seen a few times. CDR3 nucleotides: TGTGCCAGCAGCCCCGGGGTCTACAATGAGCAGTTCTTC. Protein product: CASSPGVYNEQFF. This chain uses TRBV7-2 with TRBJ2-1; maybe TRBD2 (5 bases). The CDR3 extends over 13 amino acids. Germline V lookup: CDR1 SGHTA, CDR2 FQGNSA. V shed 5 bases and J shed 3 bases, with 8 bases lying between them.

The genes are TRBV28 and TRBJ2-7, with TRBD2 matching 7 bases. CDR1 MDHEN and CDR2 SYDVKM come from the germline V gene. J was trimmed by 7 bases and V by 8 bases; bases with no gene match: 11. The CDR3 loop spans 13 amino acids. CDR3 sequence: CASGTNGAREQYF. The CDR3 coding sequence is TGTGCCAGCGGGACTAATGGGGCGCGGGAGCAGTACTTC. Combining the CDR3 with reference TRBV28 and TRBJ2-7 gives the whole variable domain DVKVTQSSRYLVKRTGEKVFLECVQDMDHENMFWYRQDPGLGLRLIYFSYDVKMKEKGDIPEGYSVSREKKERFSLILESASTNQTSMYLCASGTNGAREQYFGPGTRLTVT.

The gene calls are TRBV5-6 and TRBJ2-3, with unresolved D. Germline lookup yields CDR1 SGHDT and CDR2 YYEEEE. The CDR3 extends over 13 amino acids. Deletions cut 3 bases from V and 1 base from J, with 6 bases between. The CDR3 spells CASSSERTDTQYF. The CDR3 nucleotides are TGTGCCAGCAGCTCGGAGCGCACAGATACGCAGTATTTT. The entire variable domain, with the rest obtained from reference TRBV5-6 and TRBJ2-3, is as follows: DAGVTQSPTHLIKTRGQQVTLRCSPKSGHDTVSWYQQALGQGPQFIFQYYEEEERQRGNFPDRFSGHQFPNYSSELNVNALLLGDSALYLCASSSERTDTQYFGPGTRLTVL.